This T cell receptor beta chain was obtained from a study of blood T cell repertoires in COVID-19. On the study more broadly: From T cells, B-cell-depleted T cells, or PBMCs came the material, which was cDNA or gDNA.

Germline values: CDR1 LGHDT, CDR2 YNNKEL (reference sequence). This CDR3 has 17 amino acids. Unmatched junction bases numbered 12, after V lost 0 bases and J lost 6 bases. How the authors handled the data: Estimated nucleated cell counts came from reference gene primer amplification. Profiling relied on immunoSEQ multiplex PCR, and the TCRdb table lists in-frame clones only, not all of them. For V, J and clone size, that table is used; D and trimming come from the DNA. The table has under 200,000 clones, roughly 86% seen once. This sequence joins TRBV3-1 (or the pseudogene TRBV3-2) and TRBJ2-7; 9 bases map to TRBD2. This sequence was found in a man aged 70 or older with acute or convalescent COVID-19. Sample: peripheral blood. The CDR3 coding sequence is TGTGCCAGCAGCCAAGAAATTGCGGGAGGGCCAGCATCCGAGCAGTACTTC. Translated: CASSQEIAGGPASEQYF.